This is a list of T cell receptor beta chains from one sample in a study of blood T cell repertoires in COVID-19. Clones were sequenced by immunoSEQ multiplex PCR, and TCRdb holds only the in-frame ones, with some missing. The table lists 11,000 or so clones, just over 70% of them singletons. The sample was peripheral blood. The receptors come from a man in his 60s with COVID-19, enrolled during active disease. The CDR3 runs from the conserved cysteine through the conserved F or W. A D gene is named only where the DNA matches it firmly. Expanded clones are given a class, and other clones once, few, many or no size at all.

clone_size d_call j_call v_call cdr3_nt cdr3_aa
once TRBD1 TRBJ1-3 TRBV6-4 TGTGCCAGCAGTGACAGACTCCAGGGGGTGGTTGGAAACACCATATATTTT CASSDRLQGVVGNTIYF
. TRBD1 TRBJ2-7 TRBV7-9 TGTGCCAGCAGCTCCGGGACAGTCGGCGAGCAGTACTTC CASSSGTVGEQYF
. TRBD1 TRBJ2-1 TRBV5-1 TGCGCCAGCAGCACCGGGACAGGGGAATACAATGAGCAGTTCTTC CASSTGTGEYNEQFF
. TRBD1 TRBJ1-2 TRBV9 TGTGCCAGCAGTACGCAAAGCCTGGGACAGTTCCTTAACTATGGCTACACCTTC CASSTQSLGQFLNYGYTF
. . TRBJ2-3 TRBV12-1 TGTGCCAGCAGCCCGACAACCACCCTGCCTAGCGGGAGCACAGATACGCAGTATTTT CASSPTTTLPSGSTDTQYF
few . TRBJ1-1 TRBV21-1 TGTGCCAGCAGTGGCAGGAGGAAAGCTTTCTTT CASSGRRKAFF
once . TRBJ1-1 TRBV30 TGTGCCTGGAACTACAGGACGAACACTGAAGCTTTCTTT CAWNYRTNTEAFF
. TRBD1 TRBJ1-2 TRBV7-9 TGTGCCAGCAGCTCTCTATCCCGACAGGGCGGTGACTATGGCTACACCTTC CASSSLSRQGGDYGYTF
. . TRBJ2-5 TRBV11-3 TGTGCCAGCAGCCGCCCGGAAGAGACCCAGTACTTC CASSRPEETQYF
. . TRBJ2-3 TRBV2 TGTGCCAGCAGTGATCTGTGGACTGACGATACGCAGTATTTT CASSDLWTDDTQYF
. . TRBJ1-2 TRBV3-1/TRBV3-2 TGTGCCAGCAGCCCGGGACTCGCCCGCTATGGCTACACCTTC CASSPGLARYGYTF
. TRBD1 TRBJ1-1 TRBV7-2 TGTGCCAGCAGGCAGGGACAGGGGTTCACTGAAGCTTTCTTT CASRQGQGFTEAFF
. TRBD1 TRBJ1-5 TRBV11-2 TGTGCCAGCAGCTTAGTTTCGGGGACAGGCTATAGCAATCAGCCCCAGCATTTT CASSLVSGTGYSNQPQHF
. . TRBJ1-2 TRBV30 TGTGCCTGGATGCGGGAAGCTAACTATGGCTACACCTTC CAWMREANYGYTF
. . TRBJ1-1 TRBV6-4 TGTGCCAGCAGCTACAGGCTGAACACTGAAGCTTTCTTT CASSYRLNTEAFF